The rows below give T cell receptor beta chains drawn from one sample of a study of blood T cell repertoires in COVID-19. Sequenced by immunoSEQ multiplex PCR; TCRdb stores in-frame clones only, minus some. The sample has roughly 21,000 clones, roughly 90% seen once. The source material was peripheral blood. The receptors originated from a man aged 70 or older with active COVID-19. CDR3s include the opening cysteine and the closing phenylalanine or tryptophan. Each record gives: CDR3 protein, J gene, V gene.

CASSYPGQKRNEQFF | TRBJ2-1 | TRBV3-1/TRBV3-2
CASSAVRGYEQYF | TRBJ2-7 | TRBV7-2
CAWSADSLNTEAFF | TRBJ1-1 | TRBV30
CSASGLAGVGTQYF | TRBJ2-3 | TRBV20-1
CSASSRGLREKLFF | TRBJ1-4 | TRBV20-1
CASSQDQALEQFF | TRBJ2-1 | TRBV4-1
CASSFPRMVEFF | TRBJ2-1 | TRBV28
CASSPRSVGVDNSPLHF | TRBJ1-6 | TRBV18
CASSVDGGDRRTGELFF | TRBJ2-2 | TRBV9
CATSAGDQPQHF | TRBJ1-5 | TRBV24-1
CASSGGAKDTQYF | TRBJ2-3 | TRBV6-4
CASSEFQGVGWETF | TRBJ1-2 | TRBV6-1
CASSSSSGSWEQYF | TRBJ2-7 | TRBV11-2
CASSERRGVNYGYTF | TRBJ1-2 | TRBV6-1
CAWTQSSQGSPLHF | TRBJ1-6 | TRBV30
CASRQSSAGETQYF | TRBJ2-5 | TRBV3-1/TRBV3-2
CASSLRSTTCYF | TRBJ2-7 | TRBV5-6
CASSLDSSGRTRGTGELFF | TRBJ2-2 | TRBV5-1
CAIRREHTEAFF | TRBJ1-1 | TRBV27
CASSAPQQGIDTEAFF | TRBJ1-1 | TRBV9
CASSRSAGTGLVYEQYF | TRBJ2-7 | TRBV11-3
CASSPWTNNEKLFF | TRBJ1-4 | TRBV4-2
CASSLSVAGGTDTQYF | TRBJ2-3 | TRBV27
CASSSQGPPGAQYF | TRBJ2-5 | TRBV7-2
CASSLYGQINEQFF | TRBJ2-1 | TRBV5-6
CATSRDGAGDTDTQYF | TRBJ2-3 | TRBV15
CASSWGAGGRYGYTF | TRBJ1-2 | TRBV6-5
CASSLAETGAQPQHF | TRBJ1-5 | TRBV7-8
CASSLAGFTGNTIYF | TRBJ1-3 | TRBV4-1
CASSGGQQAFF | TRBJ1-1 | TRBV25-1
CASSPPGLAVSYNEQFF | TRBJ2-1 | TRBV27
CASSYGTGTGANVLTF | TRBJ2-6 | TRBV6-2/TRBV6-3
CSVEVERETDYGYTF | TRBJ1-2 | TRBV29-1
CASSLGTSGIQETQYF | TRBJ2-5 | TRBV5-1
CASGREMGTEAFF | TRBJ1-1 | TRBV6-4
CASSLWGGLNNSPLHF | TRBJ1-6 | TRBV27
CASSQKPRDRLIYSNQPQHF | TRBJ1-5 | TRBV4-1
CASSQWGPEKLFF | TRBJ1-4 | TRBV14
CASSQGGRDPDGETQYF | TRBJ2-5 | TRBV23-1
CSGITGTSGRDYEQYF | TRBJ2-7 | TRBV29-1